A few counts support the clone carrying this TCR beta chain. Antigen: not known. TCRdb lists a protein that is different at residue 13 from the translated DNA; the protein given here uses the DNA translation. Genes and germline come from the mouse. This sample stems from a study of CD8+ T cells in alopecia areata. Study-level findings and limits: When scalp samples are sequenced, resident alphabeta T cells of normal skin are also captured. Sharing of TCRs across patients appeared less clear than in mice, possibly for HLA-related reasons.

Cells that came from pooled cutaneous lymph nodes were sorted using CD4, CD8alpha, NKG2D, NKG2ACE and other markers. Following RNA extraction, reverse transcription yielded cDNA that acted as the sequencing template. This table comes from immunoSEQ multiplex PCR, and its TCRdb copy is limited to in-frame clones, with some not included. The profile covers about 19,000 clones, none occurring a single time. This clonotype was obtained from a C3H/HeJ mouse with alopecia areata. MHC haplotype of the mouse line: H2-k. Sequencing was done on a sample of CD8+ T cells sorted from a lymph node.

The CDR3 loop is CTCSGGQGLSGNTLYF. The sequenced CDR3 bases are TGCACCTGCAGTGGGGGACAGGGCCTTTCTGGAAATACG. The chain joins TRBV1 to TRBJ1-3; 9 nucleotides line up with TRBD1. The read comes to an end 3 residues before the CDR3 does, leaving the germline J gene to fill in the end. Trimming removed 4 bases from V and 0 bases from J; junction bases left unmatched: 4. Germline assignment: CDR1 NSQYPW and CDR2 LRSPGD (reference sequence). The length of the CDR3 is 16 residues.